Listed below are T cell receptor beta chains from one sample, sequenced in a study of blood T cell repertoires in COVID-19. Sequencing used immunoSEQ multiplex PCR; TCRdb keeps in-frame clones, though not all of them. The sample lists some 180,000 clones, about 85% occurring once. Sequenced material: PBMCs or T cells enriched from blood (not recorded which). All receptors come from a middle-aged man who had recovered from COVID-19. CDR3s include the opening cysteine and the closing phenylalanine or tryptophan. The D gene is left open where the match is weak. Clone size is stated in some rows and not others, as once, few, many or a class when expanded.

size	D	length	V	J	CDR3	DNA
.	TRBD2	14	TRBV12-5	TRBJ2-1	CASGSGLGYNEQFF	TGTGCTAGTGGTTCAGGACTAGGGTACAATGAGCAGTTCTTC
.	.	13	TRBV5-6	TRBJ2-2	CASSLSGTGELFF	TGTGCCAGCAGCTTGAGCGGGACCGGGGAGCTGTTTTTT
once	.	15	TRBV7-7	TRBJ2-5	CASSLRRGHQETQYF	TGTGCTAGCAGCTTGAGGCGGGGGCACCAAGAGACCCAGTACTTC
.	.	15	TRBV4-1	TRBJ2-5	CASSQVGLARETQYF	TGCGCCAGCAGCCAAGTCGGCCTAGCTCGAGAGACCCAGTACTTC
once	.	15	TRBV30	TRBJ2-3	CAWSEIASSTDTQYF	TGTGCCTGGAGTGAGATCGCGTCTAGCACAGATACGCAGTATTTT
.	.	13	TRBV27	TRBJ1-2	CASSPYRAGGYTF	TGTGCCAGCAGTCCCTACAGGGCAGGGGGCTACACCTTC
.	TRBD1	15	TRBV7-2	TRBJ2-7	CASSLTGSFSYEQYF	TGTGCCAGCAGCTTGACAGGGAGCTTCTCCTACGAGCAGTACTTC
.	TRBD1	17	TRBV7-2	TRBJ1-5	CASSPTPGQGSNQPQHF	TGTGCCAGCAGCCCAACTCCGGGACAGGGAAGCAATCAGCCCCAGCATTTT
.	.	13	TRBV2	TRBJ1-5	CASSVTDYQPQHF	TGTGCCAGCAGCGTGACAGATTATCAGCCCCAGCATTTT
.	TRBD1	16	TRBV5-1	TRBJ1-1	CASSPGTGGLATEAFF	TGCGCCAGCAGCCCCGGGACAGGGGGTTTGGCCACTGAAGCTTTCTTT